The 14 T cell receptor beta chains listed next were all sequenced from one sample in a study of cytomegalovirus exposure and HLA in healthy donors. The PCR had 60 Vbeta and 13 Jbeta primers. The data were produced by immunoSEQ multiplex PCR, yet TCRdb's version contains in-frame clones alone and is incomplete. The repertoire table contains 130,000 or so clones. Sequenced: PBMCs. These receptors were taken from a young man in good health and CMV-seronegative.

This rearrangement joins TRBV5-1 to TRBJ2-7; TRBD1 matches 10 bases. This CDR3 has 16 residues. Germline V gives CDR1 SGHRS, CDR2 YFSETQ. Losses at the gene ends were 4 bases for V and 5 bases for J; bases not matched to a gene: 12. The CDR3 sequence: CASSLPGGTGANEQYF. DNA of the CDR3: TGCGCCAGCAGCCTACCGGGAGGGACAGGGGCGAACGAGCAGTACTTC.

V usage is TRBV4-1 and J usage is TRBJ2-7, with 8 bases lining up with TRBD2. CDR3 length equals 17 residues. Losses at the gene ends were 0 bases for V and 1 base for J; bases not matched to a gene: 8. Germline V gene sequence: CDR1 MGHRA, CDR2 YSYEKL. CDR3 nucleotides: TGCGCCAGCAGCCAAGATCTCAGCGGGGGAGTTTCCTACGAGCAGTACTTC. Residues: CASSQDLSGGVSYEQYF.

V usage is TRBV9 and J usage is TRBJ2-3, with TRBD2 matching 8 bases. CDR1 is SGDLS and CDR2 is YYNGEE in the germline V gene. V trimming: 0 bases; J trimming: 5 bases; junction bases outside the gene matches: 5. The CDR3 runs 15 residues. The CDR3 nucleotides read TGTGCCAGCAGCGTAGGTGGACTAGCCGGAGATACGCAGTATTTT. This gives the protein CASSVGGLAGDTQYF. The full variable domain, completed using reference TRBV9 and TRBJ2-3, is DSGVTQTPKHLITATGQRVTLRCSPRSGDLSVYWYQQSLDQGLQFLIQYYNGEERAKGNILERFSAQQFPDLHSELNLSSLELGDSALYFCASSVGGLAGDTQYFGPGTRLTVL.

V and J are TRBV7-9 and TRBJ2-7; D ambiguous. This CDR3 has 13 residues. V was shortened by 0 bases and J by 2 bases, with 5 bases between the two germline ends. Germline V gives CDR1 SEHNR, CDR2 FQNEAQ (reference sequence). CDR3 DNA sequence: TGTGCCAGCAGCTTAGCTCTAACCTACGAGCAGTACTTC. The encoded protein is CASSLALTYEQYF.

This rearrangement joins TRBV6-6 to TRBJ1-4, with D perhaps TRBD1 (6 bases). V was pared by 10 bases and J by 8 bases, with 20 bases between. CDR1 MNHNY and CDR2 SVGAGI come from the germline V gene (reference sequence). The CDR3 consists of 14 residues. The DNA for the CDR3 is TGTGCCACCAGCGGAGGGGGGGCGAGGGAAAAACTGTTTTTT. This sequence encodes CATSGGGAREKLFF.

This sequence joins TRBV7-2 and TRBJ1-1; the D is unclear. From germline, CDR1 is SGHTA and CDR2 FQGNSA. V lost 4 bases and J lost 1, with 10 bases in between. The length of the CDR3 is 14 residues. This CDR3 reads CASSYPSGNTEAFF. The CDR3 DNA reads as TGTGCCAGCAGCTACCCGTCAGGGAACACTGAAGCTTTCTTT.

The V and J genes are TRBV5-4 and TRBJ2-2; 7 bases align to TRBD2. The CDR3 is 17 residues long. V lost 1 base to trimming and J lost 0 bases; unmatched junction nucleotides: 6. Germline lookup yields CDR1 SGHNT and CDR2 YYREEE (reference sequence). This chain's CDR3 is CASSLNPGGANTGELFF. DNA for the CDR3: TGTGCCAGCAGCTTGAATCCGGGGGGAGCGAACACCGGGGAGCTGTTTTTT.

The gene calls are TRBV28 and TRBJ1-5; D not certain. Germline-derived CDR1 and CDR2 are MDHEN and SYDVKM. This CDR3 has 14 residues. V dropped 5 bases and J dropped 4 bases, with 12 bases sitting between them. DNA for the CDR3: TGTGCCAGCAGTAGCCGTCGAGGTAATCAGCCCCAGCATTTT. Translating it yields CASSSRRGNQPQHF.

V is TRBV4-3 and J is TRBJ1-6, with 9 bases aligning to TRBD1. Per germline, CDR1 LGHNA and CDR2 YSLEER. V dropped 2 bases and J dropped 7; count of bases not matched to a gene: 6. The CDR3 sequence is 16 residues long. The CDR3 here is CASSQSGTGRNSPLHF. For the CDR3, the DNA is TGCGCCAGCAGCCAATCCGGGACAGGGCGAAATTCACCCCTCCACTTT.

J is TRBJ2-7 and V is TRBV28, with D unresolved. V was clipped by 5 bases and J by 5 bases, with 22 bases between them. This CDR3 is built from 16 residues. Germline CDR1 reads MDHEN; CDR2 reads SYDVKM. In DNA, the CDR3 is TGTGCCAGCAGTACTGTAGGCGACTTTGCAGACCACGAGCAGTACTTC. Protein sequence: CASSTVGDFADHEQYF.

The chain couples TRBV7-2 to TRBJ1-4, with a weak D call TRBD1 (5 bases). The V end was cut by 1 base, the J end by 5 bases, with 11 bases between. Per germline, CDR1 SGHTA and CDR2 FQGNSA. This CDR3 is 15 amino acids long. The CDR3 is CASSLGGSGNEKLFF. DNA of the CDR3: TGTGCCAGCAGCTTAGGGGGGAGCGGGAATGAAAAACTGTTTTTT.

CDR3 nucleotides: TGTGCCAGCAGTTTCTGGGGACAGGGAGACACTAATGAAAAACTGTTTTTT. Translation gives CASSFWGQGDTNEKLFF. This chain uses TRBV28 with TRBJ1-4, with 9 bases that match TRBD1. The V gene's germline CDR1 is MDHEN and CDR2 SYDVKM. This CDR3 region has 17 residues. The V and J ends lost 3 bases and 2 bases, in that order; junction bases with no gene match: 7.

This chain links TRBV19 with TRBJ2-7; 7 bases line up with TRBD1. Germline CDR1 LNHDA, CDR2 SQIVND (reference sequence). Germline trimming cut 3 bases from V and 3 bases from J; bases unmatched to any gene: 5. This CDR3 spans 14 amino acids. The CDR3 coding sequence is TGTGCCAGTAGTATTAGGGGACAGTTCTACGAGCAGTACTTC. Its translation is CASSIRGQFYEQYF. Based on the CDR3 plus reference TRBV19 and TRBJ2-7, the full variable domain is DGGITQSPKYLFRKEGQNVTLSCEQNLNHDAMYWYRQDPGQGLRLIYYSQIVNDFQKGDIAEGYSVSREKKESFPLTVTSAQKNPTAFYLCASSIRGQFYEQYFGPGTRLTVT.

The V gene is TRBV19, the J gene TRBJ2-7; TRBD1 matches 7 bases. There are 16 residues in the CDR3. V gave up 3 bases and J gave up 3 bases; unmatched junction bases: 11. Germline V gene lookup returns CDR1 LNHDA and CDR2 SQIVND (reference sequence). The CDR3 protein is CASSMAPWTGNYEQYF. As DNA, the CDR3 is TGTGCCAGTAGTATGGCTCCTTGGACAGGCAACTACGAGCAGTACTTC.